The 2 T cell receptor beta chains reported below all come from one sample, sequenced in a study of shared clonotypes between healthy human individuals. The assay was immunoSEQ multiplex PCR, and TCRdb's table has in-frame clones only and misses some. The sample yields about 870,000 clones, around 92% seen once. Naivety among CD8 cells was defined by CD45RO negativity and positive CCR7 selection, thereby excluding terminally differentiated effector memory CD45RA+ cells. Sequencing was done on a sample of naive CD8+ T cells sorted from blood. The receptors shown here come from a man younger than 45 in good health.

J is TRBJ2-1 and V is TRBV7-9; 7 bases are a match to TRBD1. The V segment lost 4 bases and the J segment 1 base; nucleotides outside the gene matches: 7. This CDR3 is built from 16 residues. From germline, CDR1 is SEHNR and CDR2 FQNEAQ (reference sequence). CDR3 loop: CASSSRTGRSYNEQFF. Written as DNA, the CDR3 is TGTGCCAGCAGCTCTCGGACAGGACGGTCCTACAATGAGCAGTTCTTC. Together with reference TRBV7-9 and TRBJ2-1, the CDR3 gives the full variable domain: DTGVSQNPRHKITKRGQNVTFRCDPISEHNRLYWYRQTLGQGPEFLTYFQNEAQLEKSRLLSDRFSAERPKGSFSTLEIQRTEQGDSAMYLCASSSRTGRSYNEQFFGPGTRLTVL.

The chain links TRBV5-1 to TRBJ2-1; 11 bases align to TRBD2. With V trimmed by 7 bases and J by 7 bases, 7 bases remained unmatched. This CDR3 is built from 14 residues. Per germline, CDR1 SGHRS and CDR2 YFSETQ. The CDR3 reads CASSGTSGTNEQFF. The DNA for the CDR3 is TGCGCCAGCTCTGGGACTAGCGGTACGAATGAGCAGTTCTTC.